Shown below are 23 T cell receptor beta chains from a single sample sequenced in a study of blood T cell repertoires in COVID-19. Sequenced by immunoSEQ multiplex PCR; TCRdb stores in-frame clones only, minus some. This sample has nearly 80,000 clones, with roughly 80% found just once. The sample was peripheral blood. These receptors were obtained from a woman aged 70 to 79 with acute or convalescent COVID-19.

The rearrangement joins TRBV9 to TRBJ2-2; TRBD1 matches at 7 bases. CDR1 is SGDLS, CDR2 YYNGEE, per germline. The CDR3 totals 13 residues. V trimming: 4 bases; J trimming: 8 bases; junction bases outside the gene matches: 5. CDR3 loop: CASSPQGIGELFF. Here the CDR3 DNA reads TGTGCCAGCAGCCCACAGGGGATTGGGGAGCTGTTTTTT.

This chain uses TRBV5-1 with TRBJ2-7; the D gene is possibly TRBD1 (6 bases). The CDR3 extends over 14 amino acids. Germline V CDR1 and CDR2: SGHRS, YFSETQ. Trimming shortened V by 4 bases and J by 2 bases, and 13 bases separated the two germline ends. This CDR3 is CASSQTGPPYEQYF. The CDR3 DNA is TGCGCCAGCAGCCAGACAGGTCCCCCCTACGAGCAGTACTTC.

The genes are TRBV9 and TRBJ2-6, with 7 positions matching TRBD2. After removal of 1 base from V and 1 base from J, the junction contained 5 bases not matched to a gene. Germline V gene data show CDR1 as SGDLS and CDR2 as YYNGEE. The CDR3 covers 17 residues. The CDR3 loop reads CASSVSGEGSGANVLTF. DNA of the CDR3: TGTGCCAGCAGCGTAAGCGGGGAAGGGTCTGGGGCCAACGTCCTGACTTTC.

This chain links TRBV7-9 with TRBJ2-7, with 9 bases lining up with TRBD2. This CDR3 comprises 19 residues. The germline V gene encodes CDR1 SEHNR and CDR2 FQNEAQ (reference sequence). The trim removed 4 bases at V and 3 bases at J, leaving 19 bases unmatched. The CDR3 coding sequence is TGTGCCAGCAGCTGGGGGGCCGGGTCTAGCGGGAAGAAAAACTACGAGCAGTACTTC. Translation: CASSWGAGSSGKKNYEQYF. Using reference TRBV7-9 and TRBJ2-7 for the parts outside the CDR3, the full variable domain is DTGVSQNPRHKITKRGQNVTFRCDPISEHNRLYWYRQTLGQGPEFLTYFQNEAQLEKSRLLSDRFSAERPKGSFSTLEIQRTEQGDSAMYLCASSWGAGSSGKKNYEQYFGPGTRLTVT.

CDR3 residues: CASSLTGTENEKLFF. Here the CDR3 DNA reads TGCGCCAGCAGCTTGACCGGGACAGAGAATGAAAAACTGTTTTTT. V and J are TRBV5-1 and TRBJ1-4, with 7 nucleotides matching TRBD1. CDR1 and CDR2 from the germline V gene are SGHRS and YFSETQ. V lost 1 base to trimming and J lost 5 bases; unmatched junction nucleotides: 5. CDR3 length: 15 amino acids.

The chain recombines TRBV7-8 with TRBJ1-3; D gene unclear. Germline lookup yields CDR1 SGHVS and CDR2 FQNEAQ. Between the trimmed V and J ends, which lost 5 bases and 0 bases, there was a span of 5 bases. The CDR3 runs 13 residues. The CDR3 spells CASSPYSGNTIYF. CDR3 DNA: TGTGCCAGCAGCCCCTACTCTGGAAACACCATATATTTT.

The rearrangement uses TRBV6-5 and TRBJ1-2; TRBD1 aligns across 7 bases. Per the germline V gene, CDR1 is MNHEY and CDR2 is SVGAGI. Unmatched junction bases numbered 6, after V lost 7 bases and J lost 4 bases. This CDR3 has 13 amino acids. DNA of the CDR3: TGTGCCAGCAAGCCGGGACAGCTCTATGGCTACACCTTC. It encodes CASKPGQLYGYTF.

The rearrangement uses TRBV12-5 and TRBJ1-2, with 9 bases aligning to TRBD1. The CDR3 extends over 16 amino acids. The germline V gene encodes CDR1 LGHNT and CDR2 FRNRAP. J lost 7 bases, V lost 5 bases, and 14 bases had no gene match. The CDR3 loop is CASGPGQGRRILGYTF. The CDR3 nucleotides are TGTGCTAGTGGTCCCGGACAGGGGAGGAGAATTCTTGGCTACACCTTC.

Written as DNA, the CDR3 is TGTGCCAGCAGCGTAGGACAGGGGCTACACTACGAGCAGTACTTC. The encoded protein is CASSVGQGLHYEQYF. The genes are TRBV9 and TRBJ2-7; 8 positions agree with TRBD1. The J segment lost 3 bases and the V segment lost 0 bases, leaving 5 bases of the junction unmatched. CDR3 length equals 15 residues. Germline loops: CDR1 SGDLS, CDR2 YYNGEE. Drawing the rest from reference TRBV9 and TRBJ2-7, the complete variable domain is DSGVTQTPKHLITATGQRVTLRCSPRSGDLSVYWYQQSLDQGLQFLIQYYNGEERAKGNILERFSAQQFPDLHSELNLSSLELGDSALYFCASSVGQGLHYEQYFGPGTRLTVT.

In this sample, this clone turned up a few times. For the CDR3, the DNA is TGCGCCAGCAACCCCGCTAGCGGGAACACCGGGGAGCTGTTTTTT. This gives the protein CASNPASGNTGELFF. The gene calls are TRBV5-1 and TRBJ2-2; 7 nucleotides align to TRBD2. Per the germline V gene, CDR1 is SGHRS and CDR2 is YFSETQ. This CDR3 has 15 residues. After removal of 6 bases from V and 1 base from J, the junction contained 6 bases not matched to a gene.

In this sample, this clone turned up once. V is TRBV9 and J is TRBJ1-2; 9 nucleotides line up with TRBD1. Losses at the gene ends were 2 bases for V and 8 bases for J; bases not matched to a gene: 13. This CDR3 is built from 16 residues. CDR1 is SGDLS and CDR2 is YYNGEE in the germline V gene. CDR3 sequence reads: CASSVALGGTGQGYTF. DNA for the CDR3: TGTGCCAGCAGCGTCGCACTCGGGGGGACAGGGCAAGGCTACACCTTC.

The V and J genes are TRBV5-4 and TRBJ2-5, with TRBD2 matching over 10 bases. The ends lost 1 base at V and 6 bases at J; junction bases unmatched: 6. The germline V gene encodes CDR1 SGHNT and CDR2 YYREEE (reference sequence). The CDR3 consists of 15 residues. The CDR3 sequence: CASSLTSGVPKTQYF. In DNA form, the CDR3 reads TGTGCCAGCAGCTTGACTAGCGGGGTTCCGAAGACCCAGTACTTC.

V is TRBV2 and J is TRBJ2-7; 9 bases line up with TRBD1. The germline V gene has CDR1 SNHLY and CDR2 FYNNEI. With 3 bases clipped from V and 5 bases from J, the junction kept 5 bases outside the gene matches. The CDR3 is made up of 14 amino acids. The CDR3 nucleotides are TGTGCCAGCAGTGACGCGTGGACAGGGGACGAGCAGTACTTC. Protein sequence: CASSDAWTGDEQYF.

This clone was counted between two and nine times. This CDR3 is CASSRDGQGEAFF. DNA for the CDR3: TGTGCCAGCAGCAGAGATGGGCAGGGGGAAGCTTTCTTT. V gene TRBV7-3 combines with J gene TRBJ1-1; tentative D call: TRBD1 (6 bases). This CDR3 is 13 amino acids long. Trimming took off 5 bases at V and 8 bases at J, with 15 bases between the two ends. The germline V gene has CDR1 SGHTA and CDR2 FQGTGA.

This rearrangement joins TRBV28 to TRBJ1-2; possibly TRBD1 for D (5 bases). The CDR3 spans 14 residues. Deletions cut 5 bases from V and 4 bases from J, with 14 bases between. Germline loops: CDR1 MDHEN, CDR2 SYDVKM. Here the CDR3 DNA reads TGTGCCAGCAGTCCGGGGGGGGATGGCTATGGCTACACCTTC. Translation gives CASSPGGDGYGYTF.

The V and J genes are TRBV5-5 and TRBJ2-5; TRBD1 agrees at 9 bases. In germline, CDR1 is SGHKS, CDR2 YYEKEE (reference sequence). The ends lost 3 bases at V and 5 bases at J; junction bases unmatched: 14. The CDR3 spans 17 residues. The CDR3 loop is CASSWDRDRVEGETQYF. The CDR3 region has the DNA TGTGCCAGCAGCTGGGACCGGGACAGGGTAGAGGGCGAGACCCAGTACTTC.

The J gene is TRBJ2-3, the V gene TRBV7-3; 9 bases align to TRBD2. Looked up from germline, CDR1 is SGHTA and CDR2 is FQGTGA. J was trimmed by 6 bases and V by 1 base; bases with no gene match: 14. This CDR3 is 18 amino acids long. The CDR3 protein is CASSLRAPSGASFDTQYF. The CDR3 DNA reads TGTGCCAGCAGCTTAAGGGCCCCTAGCGGGGCGTCTTTCGATACGCAGTATTTT.

The J gene is TRBJ2-1, the V gene TRBV19; D perhaps matches TRBD2 (6 bases). The CDR3 sequence is 17 residues long. Trimming pared 6 bases from V and 8 bases from J, leaving 26 bases between. The V gene's germline CDR1 is LNHDA and CDR2 SQIVND (reference sequence). CDR3 sequence reads: CASRQNAGSRIGDEQFF. The CDR3 DNA is TGTGCCAGTAGACAAAACGCGGGATCTAGGATCGGCGATGAGCAGTTCTTC. Together with reference TRBV19 and TRBJ2-1, the CDR3 gives the full variable domain: DGGITQSPKYLFRKEGQNVTLSCEQNLNHDAMYWYRQDPGQGLRLIYYSQIVNDFQKGDIAEGYSVSREKKESFPLTVTSAQKNPTAFYLCASRQNAGSRIGDEQFFGPGTRLTVL.

The chain has TRBV19 and TRBJ2-5; 8 nucleotides match TRBD2. This CDR3 comprises 16 residues. Germline CDR1 LNHDA, CDR2 SQIVND (reference sequence). The junction had 7 bases not matched to a gene; V was cut back by 2 bases and J by 2 bases. This chain's CDR3 is CASSISLAGIQETQYF. In DNA form, the CDR3 reads TGTGCCAGTAGTATATCCCTAGCGGGTATACAAGAGACCCAGTACTTC.

This clone was seen many times. The gene calls are TRBV24-1 and TRBJ1-1, with unresolved D. CDR3 length: 13 residues. The germline V gene has CDR1 KGHDR and CDR2 SFDVKD. Trimming removed 10 bases at V and 2 bases at J, with 13 bases between. CDR3 in DNA: TGTGCCACTGAAGACGGAGACAACACTGAAGCTTTCTTT. Residues: CATEDGDNTEAFF.

The chain recombines TRBV2 with TRBJ2-7, with D possibly TRBD1 on 7 matching bases. V lost 4 bases and J lost 3, with 13 bases in between. This CDR3 is built from 14 residues. Germline assignment: CDR1 SNHLY and CDR2 FYNNEI. This chain's CDR3 is CASSVGRGVYEQYF. In DNA form, the CDR3 reads TGTGCCAGCAGTGTGGGCAGGGGGGTCTACGAGCAGTACTTC.

The genes are TRBV7-2 and TRBJ2-2, with 9 bases fitting TRBD1. The germline V gene has CDR1 SGHTA and CDR2 FQGNSA. V dropped 6 bases and J dropped 3; count of bases not matched to a gene: 5. The CDR3 consists of 15 residues. CDR3: CASSLQGADTGELFF. In DNA, the CDR3 is TGTGCCAGCAGTCTACAGGGGGCGGACACCGGGGAGCTGTTTTTT.

The chain links TRBV19 to TRBJ1-2, with 9 bases lining up with TRBD1. This CDR3 is 15 amino acids long. After removal of 4 bases from V and 4 bases from J, the junction contained 7 bases not matched to a gene. CDR1 is LNHDA and CDR2 is SQIVND in the germline V gene (reference sequence). The chain's CDR3 is CASSTTGGVAYGYTF. The CDR3 DNA sequence: TGTGCCAGTAGTACAACAGGGGGCGTCGCCTATGGCTACACCTTC.